This TCR beta chain comes out of a study of prognosis after radiotherapy for stage I lung cancer (dated by TCRdb to the early 2020s). As for the study more broadly: Around 20 stage I NSCLC patients were enrolled in Nanjing, China, between early 2018 and January 2019. For each of the approximately 20 patients, one blood sample was taken before SBRT and one after, so the study sequenced about 38 samples in total. Peripheral blood TCR beta repertoires were profiled in stage I NSCLC patients before and after stereotactic body radiotherapy, and the study then linked these repertoires to distant failure. SBRT was delivered in 3 to 5 fractions with a biologically effective dose of at least 100 Gy, and image-guided IMRT or VMAT was used for delivery. All patients were regarded as medically inoperable, because of comorbidities in about a dozen patients and refusal of surgery in roughly seven patients. The patients included around 13 who had newly diagnosed primary stage I lung tumors, along with roughly five others who had oligometastatic NSCLC after their primary tumor had been surgically resected. After SBRT, distant metastases developed in four of the 19 patients at a median of about seven months, while the remaining 15 patients had no significant progression. In every patient, SBRT was given without any concurrent therapy. Squamous cell carcinoma histology was identified in 7 or 8 patients, and adenocarcinoma histology was identified in twelve patients. The cohort was made up of about a dozen men and roughly six women, with a median age of roughly 74 years and an age range of roughly 53 to 90 years.

CDR3 length: 15 amino acids, cysteine to phenylalanine. Left in the record is the CDR3 DNA by itself, 45 bases read in frame from the first base. The V end gives up 0 bases and the J end 8 bases, leaving 4 bases in the junction not matched to a gene. The germline V gene gives CDR1 as SGHRS and CDR2 as YFSETQ. General study outcomes and caveats: Post-SBRT Shannon entropy and its change from baseline were lower in patients who developed distant metastases; baseline Shannon entropy was not associated with metastases. Whether the expanded TCR clones were tumor-specific was not determined. None of the reported P values were adjusted for multiple comparisons. Limitations of the study included a small cohort and short follow-up, and the study findings need independent validation. After SBRT, the number of unique TCR clones decreased (median roughly 9,900 before versus around 7,000 after; Wilcoxon paired P=0.011). Differences in TRBV and TRBJ usage frequencies by metastasis status were reportedly observed in two V genes at baseline and in roughly ten V and two J genes after SBRT.

This clonotype was observed at least ten times. What this receptor recognizes is not known. The record has no base qualities; no much larger clone is one base away. Two rounds of multiplex PCR on genomic DNA were used to amplify the TCR beta CDR3 region. In the first round of PCR, primers specific to each TRBV and TRBJ gene were used, and the primer sequences are filed in Chinese patent CN105087789A. The second PCR round used universal primers. The Roche High Pure PCR Template Preparation Kit was used to extract genomic DNA from the frozen PBMCs. An Illumina HiSeq 3000 was used to sequence the libraries paired-end with 151 bp reads. As for the original processing: CutAdapt was used to remove raw reads lacking the multiplex PCR primer sequences. Using PEAR, the high-quality paired reads were merged into contigs. TRB V, D and J gene segments were assigned to each contig with MiXCR by alignment to reference sequences. CDR3 sequences were clustered by base quality and sequence similarity to remove sequencing errors. Diversity was measured as Shannon entropy normalized by the natural log of productive TCR sequence number. Clonality was defined as one minus Shannon entropy divided by the natural log of the number of unique clonotypes. Progression-free survival cut-offs for repertoire metrics were chosen using the Youden index of ROC curves, with analyses run in R 3.5.3. The public sequencing data were trimmed at Q25 with fastp and processed into clonotypes with MiXCR by TCRdb, which kept only in-frame beta chains. Rows matching on CDR3 protein sequence are summarized as one entry with the most common DNA and genes. TCRdb, not the authors, supplied the V and J calls. Within this sample are around 20,000 distinct CDR3 sequences, with about 37% of them counted one time only. Around 50% of the sample lies in the top ten.

All patients had node-negative disease on CT and PET/CT, and none had a history of other malignancies or had previously received chemotherapy or radiotherapy. Roughly 5.9 milliliters of peripheral venous blood were drawn into EDTA tubes at each of two time points. Ficoll-Paque Plus density-gradient centrifugation was used to isolate PBMCs. Immediately after collection, samples were stored at -80 degrees C until analysis. The sequence came from a donor aged 50 or older with non-small cell lung cancer. The specimen was PBMCs, collected before or after stereotactic body radiation therapy (not recorded which). The rearranged segments are TRBV5-1 and TRBJ2-1; 11 bases in the junction line up with TRBD2. The sequenced DNA: TGCGCCAGCAGCTTGGATGGACTAGCGGGTCATGAGCAGTTCTTC. It encodes CASSLDGLAGHEQFF.